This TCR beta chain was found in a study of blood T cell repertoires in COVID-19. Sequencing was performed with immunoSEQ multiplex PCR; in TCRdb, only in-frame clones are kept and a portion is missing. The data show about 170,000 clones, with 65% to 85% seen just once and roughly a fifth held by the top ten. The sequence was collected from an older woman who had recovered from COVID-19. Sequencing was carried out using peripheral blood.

CDR3 in amino acids: CASRPHRGTEAFF. Here the CDR3 DNA reads TGTGCCAGCCGGCCCCACCGGGGCACTGAAGCTTTCTTT. The genes are TRBV27 and TRBJ1-1; D is undetermined. The CDR3 is made up of 13 amino acids. CDR1 MNHEY and CDR2 SMNVEV come from the germline V gene (reference sequence). With 8 bases removed from V and 4 bases from J, the gap between germline ends came to 14 bases.